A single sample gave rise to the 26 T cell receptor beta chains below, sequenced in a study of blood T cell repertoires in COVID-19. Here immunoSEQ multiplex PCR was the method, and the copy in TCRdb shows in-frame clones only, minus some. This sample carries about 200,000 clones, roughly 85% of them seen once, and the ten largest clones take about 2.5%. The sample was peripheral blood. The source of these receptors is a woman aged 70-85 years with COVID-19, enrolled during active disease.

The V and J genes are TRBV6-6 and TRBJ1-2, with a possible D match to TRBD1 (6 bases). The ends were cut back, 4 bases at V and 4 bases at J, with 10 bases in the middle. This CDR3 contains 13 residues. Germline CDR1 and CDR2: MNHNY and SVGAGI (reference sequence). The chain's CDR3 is CASSSRGSYGYTF. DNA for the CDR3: TGTGCCAGCAGTTCAAGGGGGAGCTATGGCTACACCTTC.

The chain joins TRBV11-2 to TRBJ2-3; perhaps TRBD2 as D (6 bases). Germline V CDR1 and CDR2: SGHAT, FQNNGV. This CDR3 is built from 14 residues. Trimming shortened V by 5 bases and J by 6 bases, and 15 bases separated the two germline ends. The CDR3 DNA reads TGTGCCAGCAGCCCCCCCCAAGGGAGGGATACGCAGTATTTT. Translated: CASSPPQGRDTQYF.

CDR3 amino acids: CASSSDPGGTEAFF. CDR3 nucleotide sequence: TGTGCCAGCAGCAGCGACCCCGGAGGGACTGAAGCTTTCTTT. V is TRBV7-2 and J is TRBJ1-1; D is unclear. In germline, CDR1 is SGHTA, CDR2 FQGNSA. The CDR3 spans 14 residues. V lost 5 bases and J lost 5, with 15 bases in between.

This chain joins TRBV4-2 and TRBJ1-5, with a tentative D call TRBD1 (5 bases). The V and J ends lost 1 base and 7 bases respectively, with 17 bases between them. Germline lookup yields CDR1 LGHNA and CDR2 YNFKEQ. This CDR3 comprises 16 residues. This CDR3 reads CASSQGGRGEGQPQHF. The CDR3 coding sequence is TGTGCCAGCAGCCAAGGAGGTCGGGGGGAGGGCCAGCCCCAGCATTTT.

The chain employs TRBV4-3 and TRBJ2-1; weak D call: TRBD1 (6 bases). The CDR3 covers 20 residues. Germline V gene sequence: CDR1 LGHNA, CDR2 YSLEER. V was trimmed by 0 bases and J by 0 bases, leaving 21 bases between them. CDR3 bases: TGCGCCAGCAGCCAAGAAGTTGGGCGGACAGCCATACCCTCCTACAATGAGCAGTTCTTC. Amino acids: CASSQEVGRTAIPSYNEQFF.

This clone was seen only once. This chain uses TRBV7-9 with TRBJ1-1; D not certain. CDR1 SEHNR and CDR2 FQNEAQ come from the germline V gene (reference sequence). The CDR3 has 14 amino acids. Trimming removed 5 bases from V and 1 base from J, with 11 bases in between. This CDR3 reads CASSITGRNTEAFF. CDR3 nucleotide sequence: TGTGCCAGCAGCATAACCGGGAGGAACACTGAAGCTTTCTTT.

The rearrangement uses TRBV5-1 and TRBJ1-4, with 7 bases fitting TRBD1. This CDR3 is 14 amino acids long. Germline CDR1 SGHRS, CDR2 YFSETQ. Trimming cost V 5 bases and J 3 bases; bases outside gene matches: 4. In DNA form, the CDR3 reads TGCGCCAGCAGACAAGGGGGCTCTAATGAAAAACTGTTTTTT. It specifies CASRQGGSNEKLFF. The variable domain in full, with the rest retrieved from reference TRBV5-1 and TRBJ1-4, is KAGVTQTPRYLIKTRGQQVTLSCSPISGHRSVSWYQQTPGQGLQFLFEYFSETQRNKGNFPGRFSGRQFSNSRSEMNVSTLELGDSALYLCASRQGGSNEKLFFGSGTQLSVL.

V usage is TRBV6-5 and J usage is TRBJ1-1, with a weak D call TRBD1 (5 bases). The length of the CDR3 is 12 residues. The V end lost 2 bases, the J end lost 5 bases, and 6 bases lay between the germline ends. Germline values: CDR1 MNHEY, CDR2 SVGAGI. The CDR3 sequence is CASSYGGTEAFF. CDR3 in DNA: TGTGCCAGCAGTTACGGGGGGACTGAAGCTTTCTTT.

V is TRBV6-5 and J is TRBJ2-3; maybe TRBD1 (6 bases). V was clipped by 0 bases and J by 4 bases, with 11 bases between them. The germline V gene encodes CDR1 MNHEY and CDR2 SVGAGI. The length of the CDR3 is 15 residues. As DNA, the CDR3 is TGTGCCAGCAGTTACTCGAAGGGGGTGGCAGATACGCAGTATTTT. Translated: CASSYSKGVADTQYF.

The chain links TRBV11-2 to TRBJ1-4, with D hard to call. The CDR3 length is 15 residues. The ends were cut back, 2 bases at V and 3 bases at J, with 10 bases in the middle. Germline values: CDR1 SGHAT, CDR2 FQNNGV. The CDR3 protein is CASSLSNVPNEKLFF. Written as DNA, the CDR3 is TGTGCCAGCAGCTTATCTAATGTCCCTAATGAAAAACTGTTTTTT.

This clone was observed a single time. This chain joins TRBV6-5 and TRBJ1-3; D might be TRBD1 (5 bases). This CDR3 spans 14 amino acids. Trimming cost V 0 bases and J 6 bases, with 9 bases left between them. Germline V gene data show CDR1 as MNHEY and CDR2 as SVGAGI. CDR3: CASSYSSRENTIYF. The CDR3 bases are TGTGCCAGCAGTTACTCGTCCAGGGAAAACACCATATATTTT.

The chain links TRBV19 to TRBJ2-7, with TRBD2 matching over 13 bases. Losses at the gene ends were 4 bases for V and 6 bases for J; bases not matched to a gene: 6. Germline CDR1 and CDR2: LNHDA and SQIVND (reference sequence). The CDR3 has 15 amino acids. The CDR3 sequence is CASSTVLAGGTEQYF. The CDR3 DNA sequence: TGTGCCAGTAGTACCGTACTAGCGGGAGGGACCGAGCAGTACTTC.

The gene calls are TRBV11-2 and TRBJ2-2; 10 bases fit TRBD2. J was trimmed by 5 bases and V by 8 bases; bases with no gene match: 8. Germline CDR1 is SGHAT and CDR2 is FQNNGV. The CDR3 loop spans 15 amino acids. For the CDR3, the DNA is TGTGCCAGCGGGAGCGGGGGGGCCTTTACCGGGGAGCTGTTTTTT. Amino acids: CASGSGGAFTGELFF.

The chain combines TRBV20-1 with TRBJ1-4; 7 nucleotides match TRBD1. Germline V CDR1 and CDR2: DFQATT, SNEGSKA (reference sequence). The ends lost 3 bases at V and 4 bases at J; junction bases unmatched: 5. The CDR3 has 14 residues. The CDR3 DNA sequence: TGCAGTGCTAGTCCCCGACAGGGTAATGAAAAACTGTTTTTT. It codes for CSASPRQGNEKLFF.

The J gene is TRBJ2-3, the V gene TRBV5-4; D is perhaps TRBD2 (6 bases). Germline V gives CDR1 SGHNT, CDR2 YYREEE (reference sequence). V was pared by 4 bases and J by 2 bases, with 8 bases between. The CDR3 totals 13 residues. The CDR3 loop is CASSRDFTDTQYF. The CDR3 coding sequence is TGTGCCAGCAGCCGGGACTTCACAGATACGCAGTATTTT.

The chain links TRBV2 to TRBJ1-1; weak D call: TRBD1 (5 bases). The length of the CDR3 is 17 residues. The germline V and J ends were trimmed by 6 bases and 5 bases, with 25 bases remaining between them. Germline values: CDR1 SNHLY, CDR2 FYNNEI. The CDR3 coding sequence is TGTGCCAGCAGCATTGGGGGGGAGGGAAGGGTGAGGACTGAAGCTTTCTTT. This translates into CASSIGGEGRVRTEAFF.

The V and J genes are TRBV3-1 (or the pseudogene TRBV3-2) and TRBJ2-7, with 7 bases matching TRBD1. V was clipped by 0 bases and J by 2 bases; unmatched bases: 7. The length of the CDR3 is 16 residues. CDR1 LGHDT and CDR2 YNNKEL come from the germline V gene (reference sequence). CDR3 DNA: TGTGCCAGCAGCCAAGAAGTGAGACAGGGTGCCTACGAGCAGTACTTC. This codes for CASSQEVRQGAYEQYF.

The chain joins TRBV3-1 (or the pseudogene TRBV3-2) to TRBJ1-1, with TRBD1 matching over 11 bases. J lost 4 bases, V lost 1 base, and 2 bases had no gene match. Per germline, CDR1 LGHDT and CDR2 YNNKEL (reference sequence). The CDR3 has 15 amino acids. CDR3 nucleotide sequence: TGTGCCAGCAGCCAAGGGGGGACAGGGGGCACTGAAGCTTTCTTT. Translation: CASSQGGTGGTEAFF.

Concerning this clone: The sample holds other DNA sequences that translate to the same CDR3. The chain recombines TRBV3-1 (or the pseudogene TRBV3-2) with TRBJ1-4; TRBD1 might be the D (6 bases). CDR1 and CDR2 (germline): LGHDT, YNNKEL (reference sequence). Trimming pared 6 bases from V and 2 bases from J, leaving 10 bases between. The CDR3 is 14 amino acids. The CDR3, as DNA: TGTGCCAGCAGTTTACAGGGCACTAATGAAAAACTGTTTTTT. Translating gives CASSLQGTNEKLFF.

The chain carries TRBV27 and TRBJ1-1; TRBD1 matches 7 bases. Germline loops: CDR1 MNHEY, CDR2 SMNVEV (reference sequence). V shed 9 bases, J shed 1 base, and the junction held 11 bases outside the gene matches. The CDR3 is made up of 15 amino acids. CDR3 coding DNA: TGTGCCAGTACATCGAAAAACAGGGGGAACACTGAAGCTTTCTTT. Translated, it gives CASTSKNRGNTEAFF.

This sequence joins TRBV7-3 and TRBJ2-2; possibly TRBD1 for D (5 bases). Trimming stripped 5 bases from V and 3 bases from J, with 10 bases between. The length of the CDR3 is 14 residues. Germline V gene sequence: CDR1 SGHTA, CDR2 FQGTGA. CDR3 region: CASSPDSHTGELFF. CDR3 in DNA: TGTGCCAGCAGCCCTGACAGTCACACCGGGGAGCTGTTTTTT. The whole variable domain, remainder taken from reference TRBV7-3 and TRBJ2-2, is GAGVSQTPSNKVTEKGKYVELRCDPISGHTALYWYRQSLGQGPEFLIYFQGTGAADDSGLPNDRFFAVRPEGSVSTLKIQRTERGDSAVYLCASSPDSHTGELFFGEGSRLTVL.

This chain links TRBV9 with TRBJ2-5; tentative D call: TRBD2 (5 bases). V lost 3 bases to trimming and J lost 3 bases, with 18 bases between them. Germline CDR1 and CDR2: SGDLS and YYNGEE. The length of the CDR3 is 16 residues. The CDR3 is CASSANQHQREETQYF. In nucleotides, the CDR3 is TGTGCCAGCAGCGCGAATCAGCACCAGAGGGAAGAGACCCAGTACTTC.

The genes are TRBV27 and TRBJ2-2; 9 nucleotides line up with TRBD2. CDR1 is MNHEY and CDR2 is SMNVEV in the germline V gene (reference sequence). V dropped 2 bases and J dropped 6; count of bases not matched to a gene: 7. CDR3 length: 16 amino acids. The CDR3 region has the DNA TGTGCCAGCAGTTTAAAGAGCGGGAGGCTCGCCGGGGAGCTGTTTTTT. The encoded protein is CASSLKSGRLAGELFF.

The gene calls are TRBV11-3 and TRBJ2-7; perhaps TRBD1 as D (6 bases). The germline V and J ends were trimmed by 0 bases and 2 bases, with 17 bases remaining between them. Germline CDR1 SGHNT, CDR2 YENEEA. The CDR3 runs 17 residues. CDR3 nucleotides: TGTGCCAGCAGCTTAGATTTTAGGGGGACATTTCCCTACGAGCAGTACTTC. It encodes CASSLDFRGTFPYEQYF.

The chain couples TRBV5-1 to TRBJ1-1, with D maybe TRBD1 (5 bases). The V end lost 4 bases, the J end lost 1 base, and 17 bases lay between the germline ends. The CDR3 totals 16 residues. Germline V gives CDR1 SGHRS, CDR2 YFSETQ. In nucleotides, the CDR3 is TGCGCCAGCAGCCCGGTGGGGGGGAACCGGAACACTGAAGCTTTCTTT. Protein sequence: CASSPVGGNRNTEAFF.

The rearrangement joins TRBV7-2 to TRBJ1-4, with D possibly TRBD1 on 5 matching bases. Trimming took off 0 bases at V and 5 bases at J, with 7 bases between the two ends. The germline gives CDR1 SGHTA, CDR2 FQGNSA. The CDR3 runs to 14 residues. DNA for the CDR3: TGTGCCAGCAGCTTAGCGGCAGGGAATGAAAAACTGTTTTTT. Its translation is CASSLAAGNEKLFF.